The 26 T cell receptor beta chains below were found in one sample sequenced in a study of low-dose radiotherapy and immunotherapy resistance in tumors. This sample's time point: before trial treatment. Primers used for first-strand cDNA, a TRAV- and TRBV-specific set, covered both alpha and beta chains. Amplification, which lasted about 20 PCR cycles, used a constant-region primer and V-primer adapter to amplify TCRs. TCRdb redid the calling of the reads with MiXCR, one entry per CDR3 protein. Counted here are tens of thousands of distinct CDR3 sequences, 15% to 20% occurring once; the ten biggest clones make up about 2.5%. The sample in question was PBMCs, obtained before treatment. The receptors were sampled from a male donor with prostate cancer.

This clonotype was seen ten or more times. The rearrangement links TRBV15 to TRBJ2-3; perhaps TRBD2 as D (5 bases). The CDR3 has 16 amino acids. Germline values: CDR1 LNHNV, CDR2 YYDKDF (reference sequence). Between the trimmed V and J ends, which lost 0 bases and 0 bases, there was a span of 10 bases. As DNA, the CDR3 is TGTGCCACCAGCAGAGAGCCGGGAACTAGCACAGATACGCAGTATTTT. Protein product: CATSREPGTSTDTQYF.

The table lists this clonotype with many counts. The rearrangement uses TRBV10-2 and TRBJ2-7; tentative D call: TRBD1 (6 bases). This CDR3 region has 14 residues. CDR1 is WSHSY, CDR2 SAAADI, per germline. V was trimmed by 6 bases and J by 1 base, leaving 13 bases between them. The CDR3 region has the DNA TGCGCCAGCAGCCCCACGACAGGTTCCTACGAGCAGTACTTC. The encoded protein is CASSPTTGSYEQYF.

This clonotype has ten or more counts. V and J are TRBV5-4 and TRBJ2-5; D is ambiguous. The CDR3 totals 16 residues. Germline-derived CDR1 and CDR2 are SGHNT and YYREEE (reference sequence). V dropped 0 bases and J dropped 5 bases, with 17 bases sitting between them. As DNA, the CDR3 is TGTGCCAGCAGCTTGGGAGGTGGGCTAGACGGCGAGACCCAGTACTTC. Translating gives CASSLGGGLDGETQYF.

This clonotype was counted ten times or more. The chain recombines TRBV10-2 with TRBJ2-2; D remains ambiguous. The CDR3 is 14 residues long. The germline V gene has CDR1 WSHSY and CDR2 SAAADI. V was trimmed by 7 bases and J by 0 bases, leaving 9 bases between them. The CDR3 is CASKGSANTGELFF. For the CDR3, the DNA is TGCGCCAGCAAGGGCAGCGCGAACACCGGGGAGCTGTTTTTT.

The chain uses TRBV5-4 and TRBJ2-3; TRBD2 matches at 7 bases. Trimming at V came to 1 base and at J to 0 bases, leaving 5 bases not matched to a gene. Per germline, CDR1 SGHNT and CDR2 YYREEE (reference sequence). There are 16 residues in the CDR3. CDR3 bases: TGTGCCAGCAGCTTGACTCGGGGGGTGAGCACAGATACGCAGTATTTT. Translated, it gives CASSLTRGVSTDTQYF.

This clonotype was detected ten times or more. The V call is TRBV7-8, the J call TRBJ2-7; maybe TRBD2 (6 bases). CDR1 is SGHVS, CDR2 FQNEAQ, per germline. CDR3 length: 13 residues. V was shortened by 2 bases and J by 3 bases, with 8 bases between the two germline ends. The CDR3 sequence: CASSLQTSYEQYF. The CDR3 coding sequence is TGTGCCAGCAGCTTACAGACTAGCTACGAGCAGTACTTC. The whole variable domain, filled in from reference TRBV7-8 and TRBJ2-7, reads GAGVSQSPRYKVAKRGQDVALRCDPISGHVSLFWYQQALGQGPEFLTYFQNEAQLDKSGLPSDRFFAERPEGSVSTLKIQRTQQEDSAVYLCASSLQTSYEQYFGPGTRLTVT.

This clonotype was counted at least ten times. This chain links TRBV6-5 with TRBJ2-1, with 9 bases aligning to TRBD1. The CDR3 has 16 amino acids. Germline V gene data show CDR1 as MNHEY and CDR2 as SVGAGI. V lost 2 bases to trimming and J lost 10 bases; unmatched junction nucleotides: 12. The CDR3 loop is CASSYRGTGKEGEQFF. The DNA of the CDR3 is TGTGCCAGCAGTTACCGAGGGACAGGGAAAGAGGGGGAGCAGTTCTTC.

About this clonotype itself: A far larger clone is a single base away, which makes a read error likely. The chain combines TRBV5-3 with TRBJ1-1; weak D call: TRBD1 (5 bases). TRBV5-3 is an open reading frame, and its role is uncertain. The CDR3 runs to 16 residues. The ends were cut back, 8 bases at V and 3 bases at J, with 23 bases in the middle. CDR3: CASSTDPGREHTEAFF. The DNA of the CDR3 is TGTGCCAGCAGCACCGACCCGGGCAGGGAGCACACTGAAGCTTTCTTT.

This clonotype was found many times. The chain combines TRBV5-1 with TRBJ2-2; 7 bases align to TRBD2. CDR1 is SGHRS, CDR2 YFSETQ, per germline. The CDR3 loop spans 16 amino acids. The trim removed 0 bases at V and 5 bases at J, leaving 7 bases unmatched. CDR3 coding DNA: TGCGCCAGCAGCTTGGAGGGGACTATTGGGACCGGGGAGCTGTTTTTT. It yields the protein CASSLEGTIGTGELFF.

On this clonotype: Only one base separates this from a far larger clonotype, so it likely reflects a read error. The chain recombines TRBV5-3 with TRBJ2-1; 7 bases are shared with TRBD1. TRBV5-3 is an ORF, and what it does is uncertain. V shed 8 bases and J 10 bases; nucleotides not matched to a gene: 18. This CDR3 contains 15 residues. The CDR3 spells CASSPENRGSYEQFF. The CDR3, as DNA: TGTGCCAGCAGCCCCGAGAACAGGGGTAGTTACGAGCAGTTCTTC.

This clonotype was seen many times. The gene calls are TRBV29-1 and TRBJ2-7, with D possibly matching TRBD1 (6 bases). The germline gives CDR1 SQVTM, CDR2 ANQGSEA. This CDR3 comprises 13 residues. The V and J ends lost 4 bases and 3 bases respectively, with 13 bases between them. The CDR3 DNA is TGCAGCGTTGCCCCTATACAGGGCTACGAGCAGTACTTC. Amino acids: CSVAPIQGYEQYF.

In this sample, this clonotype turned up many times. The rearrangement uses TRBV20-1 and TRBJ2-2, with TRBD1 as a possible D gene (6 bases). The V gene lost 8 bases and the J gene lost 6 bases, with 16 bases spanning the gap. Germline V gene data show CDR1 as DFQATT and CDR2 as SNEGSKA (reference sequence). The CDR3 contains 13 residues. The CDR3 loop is CSSQGTLAGELFF. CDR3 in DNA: TGCAGTTCACAGGGTACATTGGCCGGGGAGCTGTTTTTT.

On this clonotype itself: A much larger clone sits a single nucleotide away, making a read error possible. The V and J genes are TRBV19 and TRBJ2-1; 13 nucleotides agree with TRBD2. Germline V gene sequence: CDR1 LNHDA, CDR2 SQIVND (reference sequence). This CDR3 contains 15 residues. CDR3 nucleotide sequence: TGTGCCAGTAGCACTAGCGGGGGGGCCTTTGATGAGCTGTTCTTC. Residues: CASSTSGGAFDELFF. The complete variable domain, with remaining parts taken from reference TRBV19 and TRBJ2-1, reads DGGITQSPKYLFRKEGQNVTLSCEQNLNHDAMYWYRQDPGQGLRLIYYSQIVNDFQKGDIAEGYSVSREKKESFPLTVTSAQKNPTAFYLCASSTSGGAFDELFFGPGTRLTVL.

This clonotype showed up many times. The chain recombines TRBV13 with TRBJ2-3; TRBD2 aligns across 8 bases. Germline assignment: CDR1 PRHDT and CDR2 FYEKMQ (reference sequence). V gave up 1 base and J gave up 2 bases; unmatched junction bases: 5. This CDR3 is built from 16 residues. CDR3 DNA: TGTGCCAGCAGCTTAGCGGCTAGCGGGCTCACAGATACGCAGTATTTT. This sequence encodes CASSLAASGLTDTQYF. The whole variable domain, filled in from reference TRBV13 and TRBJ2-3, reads AAGVIQSPRHLIKEKRETATLKCYPIPRHDTVYWYQQGPGQDPQFLISFYEKMQSDKGSIPDRFSAQQFSDYHSELNMSSLELGDSALYFCASSLAASGLTDTQYFGPGTRLTVL.

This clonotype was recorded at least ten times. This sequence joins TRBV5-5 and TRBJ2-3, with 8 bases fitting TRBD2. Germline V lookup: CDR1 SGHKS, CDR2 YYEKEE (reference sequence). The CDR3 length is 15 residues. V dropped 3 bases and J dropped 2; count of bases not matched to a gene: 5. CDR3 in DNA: TGTGCCAGCAGCTGGGGGCGGGGGGCCACAGATACGCAGTATTTT. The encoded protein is CASSWGRGATDTQYF.

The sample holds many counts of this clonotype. CDR3 DNA: TGTGCCAGCTCCGACGTCCCGAGCTCCTACAATGAGCAGTTCTTC. Translating it yields CASSDVPSSYNEQFF. This chain joins TRBV18 and TRBJ2-1; D gene uncertain. CDR1 and CDR2 (germline): KGHSH, LQKENI. The CDR3 sequence is 15 residues long. V lost 6 bases and J lost 0, with 12 bases in between.

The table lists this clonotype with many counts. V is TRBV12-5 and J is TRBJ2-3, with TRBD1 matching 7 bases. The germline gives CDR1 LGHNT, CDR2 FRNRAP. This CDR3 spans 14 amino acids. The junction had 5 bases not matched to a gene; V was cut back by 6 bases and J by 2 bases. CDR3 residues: CASGTGDPTDTQYF. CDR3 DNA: TGTGCTAGTGGAACAGGGGACCCCACAGATACGCAGTATTTT.

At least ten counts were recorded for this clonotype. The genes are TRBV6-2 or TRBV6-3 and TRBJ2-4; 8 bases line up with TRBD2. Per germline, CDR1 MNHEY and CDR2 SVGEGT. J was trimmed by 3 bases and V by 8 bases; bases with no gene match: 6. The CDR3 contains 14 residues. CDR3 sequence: CASGRGGDKNIQYF. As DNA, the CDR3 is TGTGCCAGCGGACGGGGGGGAGACAAAAACATTCAGTACTTC.

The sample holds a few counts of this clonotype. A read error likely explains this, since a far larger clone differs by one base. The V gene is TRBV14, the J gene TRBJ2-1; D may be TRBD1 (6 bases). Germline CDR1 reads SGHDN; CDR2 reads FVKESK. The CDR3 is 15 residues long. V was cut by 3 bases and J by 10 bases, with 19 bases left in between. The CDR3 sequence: CASSQDSSGLYEQFF. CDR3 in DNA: TGTGCCAGCAGCCAGGACAGTTCGGGTCTCTACGAGCAGTTCTTC.

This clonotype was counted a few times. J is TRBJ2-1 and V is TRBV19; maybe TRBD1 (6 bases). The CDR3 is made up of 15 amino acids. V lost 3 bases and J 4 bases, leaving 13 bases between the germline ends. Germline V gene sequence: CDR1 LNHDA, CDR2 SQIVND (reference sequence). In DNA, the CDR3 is TGTGCCAGTAGTATCGAGGACAGAATATACAATGAGCAGTTCTTC. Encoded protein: CASSIEDRIYNEQFF.

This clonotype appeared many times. Here the CDR3 reads CASSQGWTGELFF. The CDR3 nucleotides are TGTGCCAGCAGCCAAGGATGGACAGGGGAGCTGTTTTTT. The V call is TRBV14, the J call TRBJ2-2, with a weak D call TRBD1 (5 bases). CDR3 size: 13 residues. The V end was cut by 1 base, the J end by 8 bases, with 8 bases between. Germline assignment: CDR1 SGHDN and CDR2 FVKESK.

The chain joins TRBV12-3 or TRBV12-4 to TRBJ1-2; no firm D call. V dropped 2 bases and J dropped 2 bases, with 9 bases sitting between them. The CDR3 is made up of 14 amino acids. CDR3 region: CASSLSDLNYGYTF. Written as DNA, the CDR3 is TGTGCCAGCAGTTTATCAGATCTAAACTATGGCTACACCTTC.

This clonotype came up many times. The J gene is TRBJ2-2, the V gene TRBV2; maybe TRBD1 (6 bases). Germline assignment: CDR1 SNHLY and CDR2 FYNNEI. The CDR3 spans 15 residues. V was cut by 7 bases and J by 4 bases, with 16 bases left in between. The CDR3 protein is CASIADSQGTGELFF. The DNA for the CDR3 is TGTGCCAGCATTGCGGACAGTCAGGGCACCGGGGAGCTGTTTTTT.

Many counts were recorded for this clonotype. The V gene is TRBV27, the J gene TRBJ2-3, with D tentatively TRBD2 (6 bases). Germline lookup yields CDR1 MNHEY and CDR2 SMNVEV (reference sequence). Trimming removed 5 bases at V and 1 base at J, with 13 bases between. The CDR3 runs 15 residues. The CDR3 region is CASSPPIAGTDTQYF. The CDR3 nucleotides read TGTGCCAGCAGTCCACCGATAGCGGGCACAGATACGCAGTATTTT.

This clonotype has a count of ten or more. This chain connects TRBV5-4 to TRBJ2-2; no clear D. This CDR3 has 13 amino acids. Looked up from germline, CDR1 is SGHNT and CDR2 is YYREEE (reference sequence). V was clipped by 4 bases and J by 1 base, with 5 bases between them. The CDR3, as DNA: TGTGCCAGCAGCACCAGGAACACCGGGGAGCTGTTTTTT. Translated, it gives CASSTRNTGELFF.

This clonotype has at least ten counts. CDR3 amino acids: CSARILAGGRNTGELFF. DNA for the CDR3: TGCAGTGCAAGGATACTAGCGGGGGGCCGGAACACCGGGGAGCTGTTTTTT. This rearrangement joins TRBV20-1 to TRBJ2-2, with 12 bases that match TRBD2. The ends lost 6 bases at V and 1 base at J; junction bases unmatched: 9. The CDR3 is 17 amino acids. CDR1 and CDR2 (germline): DFQATT, SNEGSKA (reference sequence).